The rows below give T cell receptor beta chains drawn from one sample of a study of shared clonotypes between healthy human individuals. Profiled with immunoSEQ multiplex PCR; TCRdb holds only in-frame clones, not every one. The sample carries about 460,000 clones, more than 70% recorded once. Material for sequencing was PBMCs. The receptors originated from a woman in her thirties or forties in good health. Some clones in this sample may be carry-over from other donors' samples. Each CDR3 is given with its conserved first and last residue. The order of the fields is J gene, V gene, D gene, clone size, CDR3 protein, CDR3 DNA. D genes are given only for firm matches. Rows give clone size only sometimes, using once, few, many, or a class for an expanded clone.

j_call: TRBJ2-3; v_call: TRBV7-2; d_call: TRBD2; clone_size: .; cdr3_aa: CASSPGLASDTQYF; cdr3_nt: TGTGCCAGCAGCCCCGGACTAGCTTCAGATACGCAGTATTTT
j_call: TRBJ2-7; v_call: TRBV7-9; d_call: TRBD1; clone_size: .; cdr3_aa: CASSARSGKGTGDSYEQYF; cdr3_nt: TGTGCCAGCAGCGCTAGATCGGGGAAGGGGACAGGGGATTCCTACGAGCAGTACTTC
j_call: TRBJ2-7; v_call: TRBV5-5; d_call: .; clone_size: .; cdr3_aa: CASTLQGYSLTYEQYF; cdr3_nt: TGTGCCAGCACCCTGCAGGGCTACTCTCTGACCTACGAGCAGTACTTC
j_call: TRBJ2-7; v_call: TRBV28; d_call: .; clone_size: .; cdr3_aa: CASRRGPSYEQYF; cdr3_nt: TGTGCCAGCAGACGGGGGCCCTCCTACGAGCAGTACTTC
j_call: TRBJ2-5; v_call: TRBV28; d_call: .; clone_size: few; cdr3_aa: CASSGGTEPQETQYF; cdr3_nt: TGTGCCAGCAGTGGAGGGACAGAACCCCAAGAGACCCAGTACTTC
j_call: TRBJ1-4; v_call: TRBV29-1; d_call: TRBD1; clone_size: .; cdr3_aa: CSVRQGREKLFF; cdr3_nt: TGCAGCGTCCGACAGGGGCGTGAAAAACTGTTTTTT
j_call: TRBJ1-2; v_call: TRBV28; d_call: TRBD1; clone_size: once; cdr3_aa: CASSSLRTGSRYGYTF; cdr3_nt: TGTGCCAGCAGTAGTTTGAGGACAGGTTCTAGGTATGGCTACACCTTC
j_call: TRBJ1-2; v_call: TRBV14; d_call: .; clone_size: .; cdr3_aa: CASSQGTGISYGYTF; cdr3_nt: TGTGCCAGCAGCCAAGGGACGGGGATTTCCTATGGCTACACCTTC
j_call: TRBJ2-7; v_call: TRBV5-1; d_call: .; clone_size: .; cdr3_aa: CASSLRIQANTYEQYF; cdr3_nt: TGCGCCAGCAGCTTGAGGATCCAGGCCAACACCTACGAGCAGTACTTC
j_call: TRBJ2-2; v_call: TRBV5-1; d_call: TRBD2; clone_size: .; cdr3_aa: CASSLGLAGNTGELFF; cdr3_nt: TGCGCCAGCAGCTTGGGACTAGCGGGGAACACCGGGGAGCTGTTTTTT
j_call: TRBJ2-3; v_call: TRBV5-6; d_call: TRBD2; clone_size: .; cdr3_aa: CASSLGPPLLAGGTDTQYF; cdr3_nt: TGTGCCAGCAGCTTGGGCCCACCGCTCCTAGCGGGAGGGACAGATACGCAGTATTTT
j_call: TRBJ2-3; v_call: TRBV30; d_call: TRBD2; clone_size: .; cdr3_aa: CAWSSRLAGVTDTQYF; cdr3_nt: TGTGCCTGGAGTTCCCGACTAGCGGGAGTAACAGATACGCAGTATTTT
j_call: TRBJ2-7; v_call: TRBV27; d_call: .; clone_size: .; cdr3_aa: CASSLQGSAYEQYF; cdr3_nt: TGTGCCAGCAGTTTACAGGGGTCCGCCTACGAGCAGTACTTC
j_call: TRBJ2-3; v_call: TRBV9; d_call: .; clone_size: .; cdr3_aa: CASSPSLAADTSTDTQYF; cdr3_nt: TGTGCCAGCAGCCCCTCCCTCGCGGCGGATACTAGCACAGATACGCAGTATTTT
j_call: TRBJ2-1; v_call: TRBV7-3; d_call: TRBD1; clone_size: .; cdr3_aa: CASSPGDRRKQFF; cdr3_nt: TGTGCCAGCAGCCCTGGGGACAGACGGAAGCAGTTCTTC
j_call: TRBJ1-5; v_call: TRBV15; d_call: .; clone_size: many; cdr3_aa: CATSRGGAGDQPQHF; cdr3_nt: TGTGCCACCAGCAGAGGGGGGGCAGGGGATCAGCCCCAGCATTTT
j_call: TRBJ2-7; v_call: TRBV27; d_call: TRBD2; clone_size: .; cdr3_aa: CASSLSGGRAIYEQYF; cdr3_nt: TGTGCCAGCAGTTTATCCGGCGGGAGGGCCATATACGAGCAGTACTTC
j_call: TRBJ1-1; v_call: TRBV18; d_call: .; clone_size: .; cdr3_aa: CASSSVLARDTEAFF; cdr3_nt: TGTGCCAGCTCAAGCGTTCTGGCCCGGGACACTGAAGCTTTCTTT
j_call: TRBJ2-7; v_call: TRBV20-1; d_call: .; clone_size: .; cdr3_aa: CSATDGYEQYF; cdr3_nt: TGCAGTGCCACGGACGGCTACGAGCAGTACTTC
j_call: TRBJ2-7; v_call: TRBV25-1; d_call: .; clone_size: few; cdr3_aa: CASSETGTIRGAYEQYF; cdr3_nt: TGTGCCAGCAGTGAAACAGGGACCATCCGAGGCGCCTACGAGCAGTACTTC
j_call: TRBJ2-5; v_call: TRBV4-2; d_call: .; clone_size: .; cdr3_aa: CASPPWGLNSWTQYF; cdr3_nt: TGTGCCAGCCCACCCTGGGGGCTAAACTCGTGGACCCAGTACTTC
j_call: TRBJ2-7; v_call: TRBV6-1; d_call: TRBD1; clone_size: .; cdr3_aa: CASSDWTGSYEQYF; cdr3_nt: TGTGCCAGCAGTGACTGGACAGGTTCCTACGAGCAGTACTTC
j_call: TRBJ1-5; v_call: TRBV19; d_call: .; clone_size: .; cdr3_aa: CASSTGTVSNQPQHF; cdr3_nt: TGTGCCAGTAGTACAGGGACGGTGAGCAATCAGCCCCAGCATTTT
j_call: TRBJ2-1; v_call: TRBV6-4; d_call: TRBD2; clone_size: .; cdr3_aa: CASSDSGGSIDEQFF; cdr3_nt: TGTGCCAGCAGTGACTCTGGCGGGAGTATCGATGAGCAGTTCTTC
j_call: TRBJ2-7; v_call: TRBV30; d_call: TRBD1; clone_size: .; cdr3_aa: CAWVRDRPYEQYF; cdr3_nt: TGTGCCTGGGTCCGGGACAGACCCTACGAGCAGTACTTC
j_call: TRBJ2-5; v_call: TRBV27; d_call: .; clone_size: .; cdr3_aa: CASSLRGTRGETQYF; cdr3_nt: TGTGCCAGCAGTTTAAGGGGGACCCGAGGGGAGACCCAGTACTTC
j_call: TRBJ1-3; v_call: TRBV18; d_call: .; clone_size: .; cdr3_aa: CASSPSNDKNTIYF; cdr3_nt: TGTGCCAGCTCACCCTCGAATGATAAAAACACCATATATTTT
j_call: TRBJ1-2; v_call: TRBV5-6; d_call: .; clone_size: once; cdr3_aa: CASTLRGYGYTF; cdr3_nt: TGTGCCAGCACCCTCCGCGGGTATGGCTACACCTTC
j_call: TRBJ2-2; v_call: TRBV6-1; d_call: TRBD1; clone_size: once; cdr3_aa: CASGRDRGTAGELFF; cdr3_nt: TGTGCCAGCGGGCGGGACAGGGGAACGGCCGGGGAGCTGTTTTTT
j_call: TRBJ1-4; v_call: TRBV4-1; d_call: .; clone_size: .; cdr3_aa: CASSQDGRREAEKLFF; cdr3_nt: TGCGCCAGCAGCCAAGATGGGCGCAGGGAGGCTGAAAAACTGTTTTTT
j_call: TRBJ2-2; v_call: TRBV18; d_call: .; clone_size: .; cdr3_aa: CASSGGTGELFF; cdr3_nt: TGTGCCAGCTCCGGAGGGACCGGGGAGCTGTTTTTT
j_call: TRBJ2-1; v_call: TRBV28; d_call: .; clone_size: few; cdr3_aa: CASSRAGTSHNEQFF; cdr3_nt: TGTGCCAGCAGTCGAGCGGGTACGTCACACAATGAGCAGTTCTTC
j_call: TRBJ2-2; v_call: TRBV5-1; d_call: TRBD1; clone_size: .; cdr3_aa: CASSTTGDTGELFF; cdr3_nt: TGCGCCAGCAGCACCACAGGGGACACCGGGGAGCTGTTTTTT
j_call: TRBJ1-2; v_call: TRBV5-4; d_call: .; clone_size: .; cdr3_aa: CASSKDSYNYGYTF; cdr3_nt: TGTGCCAGCAGCAAGGACAGCTATAACTATGGCTACACCTTC
j_call: TRBJ2-7; v_call: TRBV7-8; d_call: .; clone_size: once; cdr3_aa: CASSLARDLIYEQYF; cdr3_nt: TGTGCCAGCAGCTTAGCCCGGGACTTGATTTACGAGCAGTACTTC
j_call: TRBJ2-1; v_call: TRBV29-1; d_call: TRBD2; clone_size: .; cdr3_aa: CSVEDPSGTYNEQFF; cdr3_nt: TGCAGCGTTGAAGACCCTAGCGGGACCTACAATGAGCAGTTCTTC
j_call: TRBJ2-7; v_call: TRBV27; d_call: .; clone_size: .; cdr3_aa: CASRLQFGGSDEQYF; cdr3_nt: TGTGCCAGCAGACTCCAATTTGGCGGGTCCGACGAGCAGTACTTC
j_call: TRBJ1-5; v_call: TRBV18; d_call: .; clone_size: .; cdr3_aa: CASSPPTGGLGQPQHF; cdr3_nt: TGTGCCAGCTCACCACCGACCGGGGGCCTCGGTCAGCCCCAGCATTTT
j_call: TRBJ2-1; v_call: TRBV2; d_call: TRBD2; clone_size: .; cdr3_aa: CASRADTGTSGSNEQFF; cdr3_nt: TGTGCCAGCAGAGCAGATACCGGGACTAGCGGGAGCAATGAGCAGTTCTTC
j_call: TRBJ2-7; v_call: TRBV2; d_call: TRBD2; clone_size: .; cdr3_aa: CASGQAGLAGGEQYF; cdr3_nt: TGTGCCAGTGGACAGGCTGGACTAGCGGGAGGCGAGCAGTACTTC
j_call: TRBJ2-7; v_call: TRBV6-1; d_call: TRBD2; clone_size: .; cdr3_aa: CASRGTSIYEQYF; cdr3_nt: TGTGCCAGCCGGGGGACTAGCATATACGAGCAGTACTTC
j_call: TRBJ1-5; v_call: TRBV10-2; d_call: .; clone_size: .; cdr3_aa: CASSELGGGNQPQHF; cdr3_nt: TGCGCCAGCAGTGAGTTGGGGGGGGGCAATCAGCCCCAGCATTTT
j_call: TRBJ2-1; v_call: TRBV28; d_call: TRBD2; clone_size: .; cdr3_aa: CASSPKLAGWTYNEQFF; cdr3_nt: TGTGCCAGCAGTCCAAAACTAGCGGGATGGACCTACAATGAGCAGTTCTTC
j_call: TRBJ1-1; v_call: TRBV30; d_call: .; clone_size: once; cdr3_aa: CAWSVPAISGTEAFF; cdr3_nt: TGTGCCTGGAGTGTACCGGCGATCTCTGGGACTGAAGCTTTCTTT